This T cell receptor beta chain was sequenced during a study of blood T cell repertoires in COVID-19 (dated by TCRdb to about 2020). Regarding the research as a whole: The collaborator samples originated in the United States, Italy and Spain and spanned the acute and convalescent phases of COVID-19. The prospective study material was composed of cDNA or gDNA derived from T cells, B-cell-depleted T cells, or PBMCs. The dataset comprised deeply sampled blood TCRbeta repertoires from subjects exposed to, actively infected with, or recovered from COVID-19. The repertoires were released in a freely available public database meant as a resource for research on the immune response to SARS-CoV-2. The samples were drawn from the first 160 participants of the ongoing ImmuneRACE study and from 1,200 or so subjects provided by 6 global collaborators. The sample metadata nearly always contained a de-identified subject ID, COVID-19 status, age in years and sex. HLA class I and class II types, where available, came from metadata supplied by the sample provider rather than from assay-based typing. General findings and caveats noted by the study authors: The amount of clinical and demographic metadata varied by source and participant and was provided uncurated.

The germline V gene encodes CDR1 SGHAT and CDR2 FQNNGV. The CDR3 has 15 amino acids, counting the end cysteine and phenylalanine. Here the CDR3 DNA is all that survives: 45 bases in frame from base 1. V has 5 bases trimmed and J has 5 bases trimmed; junction bases matching no gene number 9. Whole blood was collected in K2EDTA tubes by collaborating institutions according to the institutions' own protocols. For TCRbeta analysis, collaborator samples were shipped as frozen whole blood, as isolated PBMCs, or as DNA extracted from either sample type. This clone showed up just once. It has no known antigen specificity. It has no much larger one-base neighbor in the sample; base qualities were not kept. TCRbeta CDR3 regions were amplified from genomic DNA by means of the immunoSEQ Assay, a bias-controlled multiplex PCR. Concerning the study's data processing: The number of nucleated cells in each sample was estimated by amplification of reference gene primers within the assay. To quantify the absolute abundance of each unique TCRbeta CDR3 rearrangement, sequence reads were collapsed and filtered. For each sample, productive Simpson clonality was calculated as the square root of Simpson's diversity index over productive rearrangements. What TCRdb holds here is the immuneACCESS table cut down to in-frame rearrangements. Part of the clones is not present; checked against another copy, under half of the missing clones reflect an unresolved V gene, and the others are unexplained. Clonal size and the V and J genes are those of that table, whereas D and trimming came from the DNA. Counted in this sample were around 100,000 clones; roughly 80% of them appeared once. Roughly 4.1% of the sample rests with the top ten.

This sequence was found in a human donor in a cohort sampled during active COVID-19. Sequenced: peripheral blood. The rearrangement combines TRBV11-2 with TRBJ2-3, with 8 bases aligning to TRBD2. CDR3 reads: CASSISGEEGDTQYF. The sequenced DNA is TGTGCCAGCAGCATTAGCGGGGAGGAGGGAGATACGCAGTATTTT.